This TCR beta chain was identified in a study of T cell responses to AZD1222 COVID-19 vaccine. Study results and caveats: Elevations in Spike-specific TCR breadth and depth followed administration of two AZD1222 doses.

Assay used: immunoSEQ multiplex PCR; TCRdb lists only in-frame clones, some missing. The sample lists tens of thousands of clones, 92% occurring once. This clone was observed a single time. Its target is not known. The length of the CDR3 is 15 residues. Germline values: CDR1 SGHRS, CDR2 YFSETQ. J gave up 5 bases and V 0 bases, and 5 bases lay outside the gene matches. The origin of this receptor is an adult who received the AZD1222 COVID-19 vaccine. The sample in question was peripheral blood, obtained 28 days after the second AZD1222 dose. V and J are TRBV5-1 and TRBJ2-5, with 9 bases that match TRBD2. The CDR3 region has the DNA TGCGCCAGCAGCTTGGATTTCAGCGGGAGGGAGACCCAGTACTTC. This codes for CASSLDFSGRETQYF. Using reference TRBV5-1 and TRBJ2-5 for the parts outside the CDR3, the full variable domain is KAGVTQTPRYLIKTRGQQVTLSCSPISGHRSVSWYQQTPGQGLQFLFEYFSETQRNKGNFPGRFSGRQFSNSRSEMNVSTLELGDSALYLCASSLDFSGRETQYFGPGTRLLVL.